A selection of T cell receptor beta chains follows, all from one sample in a study of shared clonotypes between healthy human individuals. Repertoires were generated with immunoSEQ multiplex PCR, while TCRdb's copy carries only in-frame clones and drops some. This sample has about 1.1 million clones, with approximately 80% found just once. The specimen was memory CD4+ T cells from PBMCs. The receptor source for this set is a young man in good health. Some clones in this sample may be carry-over from other donors' samples. Each CDR3 is given with its conserved first and last residue. D genes are given only for firm matches. Size is omitted from some rows. Given values are once, few, many or a class for expanded clones.

v_call	d_call	j_call	clone_size	cdr3_nt	cdr3_aa
TRBV4-1	TRBD1	TRBJ1-5	few	TGCGCCAGCAGCCAACCTGGACAGGGGGCAAGGCCCCAGCATTTT	CASSQPGQGARPQHF
TRBV15	-	TRBJ2-2	-	TGTGCCACCAGCATGGGGAGGTCCGGGGAGCTGTTTTTT	CATSMGRSGELFF
TRBV28	TRBD2	TRBJ2-2	-	TGTGCCAGCAGTTTCCCGGGACTAGCGGGAGGGACCGGGGAGCTGTTTTTT	CASSFPGLAGGTGELFF
TRBV7-9	-	TRBJ1-6	once	TGTGCCAGCAGCTTAAGAGAACAGTCGGGTTCACCCCTCCACTTT	CASSLREQSGSPLHF
TRBV6-5	-	TRBJ2-5	many	TGTGCCAGCAGTTACTATGGAGGGATAGAGACCCAGTACTTC	CASSYYGGIETQYF
TRBV10-3	TRBD1	TRBJ2-7	-	TGTGCCATCAGCGGGACAGGGATGTCCTACGAGCAGTACTTC	CAISGTGMSYEQYF
TRBV28	TRBD1	TRBJ2-7	-	TGTGCCAGCAGTTCCCGGGACAGGGTCTCCTACGAGCAGTACTTC	CASSSRDRVSYEQYF
TRBV19	-	TRBJ1-5	-	TGTGCCAGTAGTATACCCGGGACCACGCCCCAGCATTTT	CASSIPGTTPQHF
TRBV1	-	TRBJ1-5	-	TGCACCAGCAGCCGACACAAGAAAAGCAATCAGCCCCAGCATTTT	CTSSRHKKSNQPQHF
TRBV10-3	-	TRBJ1-2	-	TGTGCCATCAGTGAAATAGGGCCTGGCTACACCTTC	CAISEIGPGYTF
TRBV4-1	-	TRBJ1-5	few	TGCGCCAGCAGCCAAGAGGATCGGGGGACGCAGCCCCAGCATTTT	CASSQEDRGTQPQHF
TRBV5-4	-	TRBJ1-1	-	TGTGCCAGCAGCTTCGCAGGGGCCAACACTGAAGCTTTCTTT	CASSFAGANTEAFF
TRBV6-5	-	TRBJ2-7	-	TGTGCCAGCAGGGCGTTTGACTACGAGCAGTACTTC	CASRAFDYEQYF
TRBV7-8	-	TRBJ2-5	-	TGTGCCAGCAGCTTCAAGAGGTACCAAGAGACCCAGTACTTC	CASSFKRYQETQYF
TRBV2	-	TRBJ2-7	-	TGTGCCAGCAGTCGGGACGGGTCCTACGAGCAGTACTTC	CASSRDGSYEQYF
TRBV19	-	TRBJ1-4	-	TGTGCCAGTAGTATGGACAGCCAGGAAAAACTGTTTTTT	CASSMDSQEKLFF
TRBV4-1	-	TRBJ2-1	-	TGCGCCAGCAGCCAATTAGGTTCTCGCGGGATCTCCTACAATGAGCAGTTCTTC	CASSQLGSRGISYNEQFF
TRBV5-1	TRBD1	TRBJ2-3	-	TGCGCCAGCAGCTGGACAGGGGGTTCCACAGATACGCAGTATTTT	CASSWTGGSTDTQYF
TRBV18	-	TRBJ1-2	-	TGTGCCAGCTCACCACCCCTTGGCAGGGCTAACTATGGCTACACCTTC	CASSPPLGRANYGYTF
TRBV11-2	-	TRBJ1-2	-	TGTGCCAGCAGCGAACCACTGTCCAGCCTCTATGGCTACACCTTC	CASSEPLSSLYGYTF
TRBV28	-	TRBJ2-7	once	TGTGCCAGCAGTTCCCCATTAGTAAGGGCCAGGGAGCAGTACTTC	CASSSPLVRAREQYF
TRBV30	TRBD2	TRBJ2-1	-	TGTGCCTGGAGTGTTCTAGCGGGGGACAATGAGCAGTTCTTC	CAWSVLAGDNEQFF
TRBV2	-	TRBJ2-2	-	TGTGCCAGCAGTGAAAACAGGGCCAACACCGGGGAGCTGTTTTTT	CASSENRANTGELFF
TRBV5-6	-	TRBJ2-7	few	TGTGCCAGCAGCCTAGGACTATCGGAGTACTTC	CASSLGLSEYF
TRBV4-2	TRBD2	TRBJ2-1	few	TGTGCCAGCAGCCAGGACCGGGGACTAGCGCTTAGCTCCTACAATGAGCAGTTCTTC	CASSQDRGLALSSYNEQFF
TRBV9	-	TRBJ2-3	many	TGTGCCAGCAGCGTTCAGGTCCGCACAGATACGCAGTATTTT	CASSVQVRTDTQYF
TRBV21-1	-	TRBJ2-5	-	TGTGCCAGTATCCTGGGAGGCTGGTCCCAAGAGACCCAGTACTTC	CASILGGWSQETQYF
TRBV6-1	-	TRBJ2-5	-	TGTGCCAGCAGCGTTAGAGAGACCCAGTACTTC	CASSVRETQYF
TRBV20-1	-	TRBJ1-1	-	TGCAGTGCTCCAAGGCAGGGTAGGGCTTTCTTT	CSAPRQGRAFF
TRBV5-8	TRBD1	TRBJ1-2	-	TGTGCCAGCAGCTTGCTCGGACAGGGGTCCTATGGCTACACCTTC	CASSLLGQGSYGYTF
TRBV11-3	-	TRBJ2-1	-	TGTGCCAGCAGCTTAGAAGGGAATGAGCAGTTCTTC	CASSLEGNEQFF
TRBV2	-	TRBJ2-5	-	TGTGCCAGCCGATATGGAGGGGAGACCCAGTACTTC	CASRYGGETQYF
TRBV11-3	-	TRBJ1-1	-	TGTGCCAGCAGCTCCCGTGTAGGGGCTGAAGCTTTCTTT	CASSSRVGAEAFF
TRBV6-6	-	TRBJ2-1	-	TGTGCCAGCAGTAACACGGGGACCAGTTACAATGAGCAGTTCTTC	CASSNTGTSYNEQFF
TRBV15	-	TRBJ2-2	once	TGTGCCACCAGCAGGGACTCTCACACCGGGGAGCTGTTTTTT	CATSRDSHTGELFF
TRBV7-8	TRBD1	TRBJ1-1	-	TGTGCCAGCATCCCAAATCCCGGGACAGGGTCGGGCACTGAAGCTTTCTTT	CASIPNPGTGSGTEAFF
TRBV25-1	TRBD1	TRBJ2-3	-	TGTGCCAGCAGTGAGCGAACCGGGACAGGGGCAACGGATACGCAGTATTTT	CASSERTGTGATDTQYF
TRBV2	TRBD2	TRBJ2-7	many	TGTGCCAGCAGGGGCGTCCAACGAGGCGTAGCGGGGGGGAGCTCCTACGAGCAGTACTTC	CASRGVQRGVAGGSSYEQYF
TRBV5-1	-	TRBJ1-2	once	TGCGCCAGCAGCGGCGCAAGCGGGAATGGCTACACCTTC	CASSGASGNGYTF
TRBV4-1	TRBD2	TRBJ2-1	-	TGCGCCAGCAGCCAAGATAGGGCTAGCGGGAGTCTCACCTACAATGAGCAGTTCTTC	CASSQDRASGSLTYNEQFF
TRBV19	-	TRBJ2-3	-	TGTGCCAGTAGTACTGGAGATACGCAGTATTTT	CASSTGDTQYF
TRBV5-1	-	TRBJ2-1	once	TGCGCCAGCAGCTCAAAAGGGGGTAATGAGCAGTTCTTC	CASSSKGGNEQFF